This passage covers 27 T cell receptor beta chains from one sample sequenced in a study of blood T cell repertoires in COVID-19. The table came from immunoSEQ multiplex PCR; TCRdb's copy has only in-frame clones and leaves some out. The data hold 150,000 to 200,000 clones, with about 87% observed a single time. What was sequenced was peripheral blood. The receptors were sampled from a man aged 18 to 35 with active or convalescent COVID-19.

The rearrangement uses TRBV29-1 and TRBJ2-1; D unresolved. V was cut by 4 bases and J by 4 bases, with 5 bases left in between. The CDR3 is 11 amino acids. CDR1 is SQVTM and CDR2 is ANQGSEA in the germline V gene. The DNA for the CDR3 is TGCAGCGTTGGCCGGTACAATGAGCAGTTCTTC. Translating gives CSVGRYNEQFF.

The chain is built from TRBV6-5 and TRBJ2-7; D is uncertain. V lost 5 bases, J lost 2 bases, and 16 bases lay in between. The CDR3 loop spans 15 amino acids. CDR1 and CDR2 from the germline V gene are MNHEY and SVGAGI. The chain's CDR3 is CASSTVPSRAYEQYV. For the CDR3, the DNA is TGTGCCAGCAGTACGGTTCCTTCCCGAGCCTACGAGCAGTACGTC.

The chain uses TRBV7-2 and TRBJ2-1; TRBD2 aligns across 16 bases. There are 17 residues in the CDR3. V was pared by 4 bases and J by 10 bases, with 10 bases of the junction left unmatched. CDR1 and CDR2 (germline): SGHTA, FQGNSA. The CDR3: CASSSLMAGLAGGEQFF. CDR3 nucleotides: TGTGCCAGCAGCTCACTAATGGCGGGACTAGCGGGAGGGGAGCAGTTCTTC.

The chain is built from TRBV19 and TRBJ2-2; D gene uncertain. V dropped 6 bases and J dropped 1 base, with 12 bases sitting between them. The V gene's germline CDR1 is LNHDA and CDR2 SQIVND (reference sequence). The CDR3 sequence is 15 residues long. Written as DNA, the CDR3 is TGTGCCAGTAGGGGTCTACAGTTGAACACCGGGGAGCTGTTTTTT. Its protein product is CASRGLQLNTGELFF.

Points on this clone: Additional DNA sequences in this sample encode the identical CDR3. The chain is built from TRBV4-1 and TRBJ1-1; D uncertain. The CDR3 extends over 13 amino acids. Germline-derived CDR1 and CDR2 are MGHRA and YSYEKL. Trimming removed 0 bases from V and 1 base from J, with 3 bases in between. CDR3 region: CASSQDGNTEAFF. The CDR3 DNA is TGCGCCAGCAGCCAAGACGGGAACACTGAAGCTTTCTTT.

This chain uses TRBV11-3 with TRBJ1-1; D remains ambiguous. CDR3 length: 12 residues. Germline loops: CDR1 SGHNT, CDR2 YENEEA. V was clipped by 3 bases and J by 11 bases, with 13 bases between them. The CDR3 DNA is TGTGCCAGCAGCTTCGAGGGTTTTGTGGCTTTCTTT. It encodes CASSFEGFVAFF.

This clone is a singleton in its sample. The rearrangement joins TRBV9 to TRBJ2-5; D might be TRBD1 (5 bases). Per the germline V gene, CDR1 is SGDLS and CDR2 is YYNGEE. Trimming removed 0 bases from V and 5 bases from J, with 14 bases in between. The CDR3 consists of 15 residues. The CDR3 reads CASSVGQGSLETQYF. The CDR3 bases are TGTGCCAGCAGCGTAGGCCAGGGCTCACTGGAGACCCAGTACTTC.

V and J are TRBV3-1 (or the pseudogene TRBV3-2) and TRBJ2-2; D unresolved. Germline V gene data show CDR1 as LGHDT and CDR2 as YNNKEL (reference sequence). The V gene lost 6 bases and the J gene lost 8 bases, with 7 bases spanning the gap. The CDR3 covers 11 residues. The CDR3 sequence: CASSVRGELFF. In DNA, the CDR3 is TGTGCCAGCAGTGTGAGGGGGGAGCTGTTTTTT.

This chain connects TRBV28 to TRBJ1-2, with D maybe TRBD1 (5 bases). Germline V lookup: CDR1 MDHEN, CDR2 SYDVKM. Trimming pared 5 bases from V and 5 bases from J, leaving 9 bases between. The CDR3 length is 12 residues. The CDR3 reads CASSKGVYGYTF. CDR3 DNA: TGTGCCAGCAGTAAAGGGGTTTATGGCTACACCTTC.

The gene calls are TRBV24-1 and TRBJ2-5; 11 bases are shared with TRBD1. Germline trimming cut 3 bases from V and 5 bases from J; bases unmatched to any gene: 10. The germline V gene has CDR1 KGHDR and CDR2 SFDVKD. The CDR3 loop spans 17 amino acids. DNA of the CDR3: TGTGCCACCAGTGATCACCGGACAGGGGGCGCCGGGGAGACCCAGTACTTC. Amino acids: CATSDHRTGGAGETQYF.

The J gene is TRBJ2-6, the V gene TRBV5-4; 7 bases fit TRBD1. Germline CDR1 reads SGHNT; CDR2 reads YYREEE (reference sequence). Losses at the gene ends were 4 bases for V and 0 bases for J; bases not matched to a gene: 7. The CDR3 extends over 17 amino acids. CDR3 loop: CASSPGQRYSGANVLTF. In DNA, the CDR3 is TGTGCCAGCAGCCCGGGACAGAGATACTCTGGGGCCAACGTCCTGACTTTC.

The chain recombines TRBV5-1 with TRBJ2-7, with D tentatively TRBD1 (5 bases). The CDR3 extends over 14 amino acids. Germline V gene sequence: CDR1 SGHRS, CDR2 YFSETQ. The V and J ends lost 0 bases and 1 base respectively, with 8 bases between them. The DNA for the CDR3 is TGCGCCAGCAGCTTGGTGGCAGGGTCCTACGAGCAGTACGTC. Translating gives CASSLVAGSYEQYV.

J is TRBJ1-6 and V is TRBV7-2; 8 bases map to TRBD1. V shed 4 bases, J shed 8 bases, and the junction held 4 bases outside the gene matches. CDR3 length: 14 residues. CDR1 is SGHTA and CDR2 is FQGNSA in the germline V gene. DNA of the CDR3: TGTGCCAGCAGCTCGGACAGGGAGTATTCACCCCTCCACTTT. It translates to CASSSDREYSPLHF.

The chain has TRBV6-6 and TRBJ1-5; D uncertain. This CDR3 spans 17 amino acids. Trimming took 5 bases from V and 0 from J, leaving 17 bases between them. CDR1 MNHNY and CDR2 SVGAGI come from the germline V gene (reference sequence). CDR3 DNA sequence: TGTGCCAGCAGTCGACTCGAGCCAGGATATAGCAATCAGCCCCAGCATTTT. Its protein product is CASSRLEPGYSNQPQHF.

This clone has a single count. V usage is TRBV7-6 and J usage is TRBJ2-3, with 7 bases fitting TRBD2. Trimming at V came to 1 base and at J to 1 base, leaving 8 bases not matched to a gene. CDR1 is SGHVS and CDR2 is FNYEAQ in the germline V gene. CDR3 size: 17 residues. The CDR3 DNA is TGTGCCAGCAGCTTAGGCCCCCTCGCGGGGGGCACAGATACGCAGTATTTT. As protein: CASSLGPLAGGTDTQYF. The full variable domain, rest sourced from reference TRBV7-6 and TRBJ2-3, is GAGVSQSPRYKVTKRGQDVALRCDPISGHVSLYWYRQALGQGPEFLTYFNYEAQQDKSGLPNDRFSAERPEGSISTLTIQRTEQRDSAMYRCASSLGPLAGGTDTQYFGPGTRLTVL.

This clone was counted a single time. The V and J genes are TRBV15 and TRBJ1-5; perhaps TRBD1 as D (6 bases). CDR1 is LNHNV and CDR2 is YYDKDF in the germline V gene (reference sequence). The CDR3 runs 16 residues. The ends were cut back, 4 bases at V and 4 bases at J, with 17 bases in the middle. The CDR3 nucleotides read TGTGCCACCAGCACAATAGGGGGGGCGGGGAATCAGCCCCAGCATTTT. Protein: CATSTIGGAGNQPQHF.

The rearrangement links TRBV19 to TRBJ1-1; TRBD1 aligns across 7 bases. CDR1 LNHDA and CDR2 SQIVND come from the germline V gene (reference sequence). V lost 10 bases and J lost 5; bases outside the gene matches: 10. CDR3 size: 13 residues. CDR3 coding DNA: TGTGCCACCCGCCGAGGGGGCGTAACTGAAGCTTTCTTT. Residues: CATRRGGVTEAFF.

The chain uses TRBV12-3 or TRBV12-4 and TRBJ1-5; D remains unclear. The CDR3 length is 12 residues. V was pared by 4 bases and J by 5 bases, with 6 bases between. Written as DNA, the CDR3 is TGTGCCAGCAGTTACGGGGATCAGCCCCAGCATTTT. It codes for CASSYGDQPQHF.

The rearrangement uses TRBV6-5 and TRBJ2-7, with D possibly matching TRBD1 (5 bases). The CDR3 contains 15 residues. The germline V gene has CDR1 MNHEY and CDR2 SVGAGI. V lost 0 bases and J lost 2, with 11 bases in between. The CDR3: CASSYSRQGTYEQYV. CDR3 nucleotides: TGTGCCAGCAGTTACTCTCGGCAGGGAACCTACGAGCAGTACGTC.

V is TRBV5-6 and J is TRBJ1-2, with 9 bases that match TRBD1. Germline V gene lookup returns CDR1 SGHDT and CDR2 YYEEEE. J lost 4 bases, V lost 1 base, and 5 bases had no gene match. The CDR3 length is 15 residues. CDR3 DNA: TGTGCCAGCAGCTTGACTGGACAGGGGATCTATGGCTACACCTTC. Amino acids: CASSLTGQGIYGYTF.

This clone came up many times. The junction differs from germline at one of its ends, possibly a read error. The gene calls are TRBV7-9 and TRBJ2-5, with 8 positions matching TRBD2. Germline V gene lookup returns CDR1 SEHNR and CDR2 FQNEAQ (reference sequence). The CDR3 loop spans 14 amino acids. DNA for the CDR3: TGTGCCAGCAGCATAGCGGGACTCAGAGAGACCCAGTACTTC. Translation: CASSIAGLRETQYF.

The V and J genes are TRBV9 and TRBJ2-7, with D perhaps TRBD2 (5 bases). V dropped 0 bases and J dropped 2 bases, with 12 bases sitting between them. CDR1 and CDR2 (germline): SGDLS, YYNGEE. There are 15 residues in the CDR3. The CDR3 loop reads CASSVGAGHTYEQYF. Here the CDR3 DNA reads TGTGCCAGCAGCGTAGGGGCGGGCCATACCTACGAGCAGTACTTC.

The chain couples TRBV6-6 to TRBJ1-2; D unclear. Trimming left V 0 bases short and J 4 bases short, with 12 bases between. In germline, CDR1 is MNHNY, CDR2 SVGAGI (reference sequence). The CDR3 spans 15 residues. The CDR3, as DNA: TGTGCCAGCAGTTACTCGACGGAAGGGAGCTATGGCTACACCTTC. It specifies CASSYSTEGSYGYTF.

Worth noting for this clone: In the same sample, other DNA sequences code for this CDR3. This chain links TRBV7-2 with TRBJ1-2, with 10 positions matching TRBD1. J lost 5 bases, V lost 0 bases, and 0 bases had no gene match. The CDR3 covers 14 residues. Per the germline V gene, CDR1 is SGHTA and CDR2 is FQGNSA. CDR3 in amino acids: CASSLADRGYGYTF. DNA for the CDR3: TGTGCCAGCAGCTTAGCGGACAGGGGGTATGGCTACACCTTC.

V is TRBV28 and J is TRBJ1-6, with 7 bases lining up with TRBD1. J gave up 5 bases and V 3 bases, and 7 bases lay outside the gene matches. Germline V gene sequence: CDR1 MDHEN, CDR2 SYDVKM. This CDR3 has 16 amino acids. The CDR3 sequence: CASSLSRGLNNSPLHF. Written as DNA, the CDR3 is TGTGCCAGCAGTTTGTCCAGGGGGTTAAATAATTCACCCCTCCACTTT.

The DNA of the CDR3 is TGTGCCAGCAGTGACTCCGCCTTTCAGGCTTCCGGGGAGCTGTTTTTT. Translation: CASSDSAFQASGELFF. The gene calls are TRBV6-4 and TRBJ2-2; no reliable D call. The CDR3 consists of 16 residues. V was pared by 0 bases and J by 6 bases, with 14 bases between. Germline V gene lookup returns CDR1 MRHNA and CDR2 SNTAGT.

CDR3 nucleotides: TGCGCCAGCAGCTTGGGGCCGTACTATGGCTACACCTTC. This gives the protein CASSLGPYYGYTF. The chain is built from TRBV5-1 and TRBJ1-2, with D unresolved. Germline assignment: CDR1 SGHRS and CDR2 YFSETQ. V was shortened by 0 bases and J by 3 bases, with 6 bases between the two germline ends. The CDR3 is 13 residues long. Full variable domain (missing parts from reference TRBV5-1 and TRBJ1-2): KAGVTQTPRYLIKTRGQQVTLSCSPISGHRSVSWYQQTPGQGLQFLFEYFSETQRNKGNFPGRFSGRQFSNSRSEMNVSTLELGDSALYLCASSLGPYYGYTFGSGTRLTVV.